This TCR beta chain was observed in a study of blood T cell repertoires in COVID-19. Across the study: Sources were T cells, B-cell-depleted T cells, or PBMCs; the material itself was cDNA or gDNA.

There are 14 residues in the CDR3. Germline-derived CDR1 and CDR2 are SQVTM and ANQGSEA. V was shortened by 5 bases and J by 2 bases, with 12 bases between the two germline ends. In assigning cohorts, the study relied on participant-reported clinical history. Up to 2 weeks before entering the study, exposed participants had met a COVID-19 case. Profiling relied on immunoSEQ multiplex PCR, and the TCRdb table lists in-frame clones only, not all of them. Altogether about 190,000 clones are present, around 83% being singletons, with the ten largest covering 3.2%. The rearrangement joins TRBV29-1 to TRBJ2-2, with D maybe TRBD1 (5 bases). Sequencing was done on a sample of PBMCs or T cells enriched from blood (not recorded which). The source is a woman in her 30s who had been exposed to COVID-19. Here the CDR3 reads CSVKPWTNTGELFF. CDR3 nucleotides: TGCAGCGTTAAACCTTGGACAAACACCGGGGAGCTGTTTTTT.